The source of this T cell receptor beta chain is a study of response to subunit inactivated influenza vaccine. Trimming shortened V by 1 base and J by 5 bases, and 15 bases separated the two germline ends. Germline V gives CDR1 LNHDA, CDR2 SQIVND (reference sequence). The CDR3 loop spans 15 amino acids. With regard to this clonotype: Its matching antigen is unknown.

TCRdb redid the calling of the RT-PCR reads with MiXCR, one entry per CDR3 protein. The data show about 580,000 distinct CDR3 sequences, 11% to 15% seen once. Study observations and caveats: The authors suggested that every seasonal influenza vaccination recruits few new T cells.

The input for sequencing was PBMCs from blood, taken approximately 13 days after vaccination. The genes are TRBV19 and TRBJ2-7, with D possibly being TRBD2 (6 bases). The source is a man aged 50-60 years who received an inactivated influenza vaccine. CDR3 in amino acids: CASSIVGGSIDEQYF. In DNA form, the CDR3 reads TGTGCCAGTAGTATAGTAGGAGGGTCTATCGACGAGCAGTACTTC.